This TCR beta chain was captured in a study of long-term antiretroviral therapy in people with HIV. Study-wide points: Although diversity increased after ART, it remained lower than in transplant donor controls. Within the repertoire, clones expanded before ART were dominant at all time points. Blood draws took place between about 2004 and 2017 and possibly involved older ART regimens.

In regard to this clone: Antigen unknown.

This CDR3 contains 12 residues. The V and J ends lost 6 bases and 8 bases respectively, with 11 bases between them. Germline V gene sequence: CDR1 ENHRY, CDR2 SYGVKD. Specimens held about 0.95-10 million cryopreserved PBMC prior to DNA extraction. This was the immunoSEQ v3.0 assay at survey level. Generated by immunoSEQ multiplex PCR, the TCRdb table keeps only in-frame clones and is missing some. The data show tens of thousands of clones, with roughly 88% seen just once and under 5.5% held by the top ten. This specimen consisted of unsorted PBMCs, obtained about 4.3 years after starting antiretroviral therapy. The rearrangement joins TRBV10-3 to TRBJ2-1; D uncertain. The receptor's source is a man younger than 45 with HIV. CDR3 nucleotides: TGTGCCATCAGCGACGAAATGGATGAGCAGTTCTTC. It codes for CAISDEMDEQFF.